This T cell receptor (beta chain) was recorded in a study of blood T cell repertoires in COVID-19. As handled by the study authors: Quantification of nucleated cells was approximated via reference gene primer amplification. The repertoire was sequenced with immunoSEQ multiplex PCR; TCRdb's copy has only in-frame clones and lacks some. That table furnishes V, J and clone size, whereas the DNA furnished D and trimming. The sample lists roughly 87,000 clones, over 80% occurring once. Germline V CDR1 and CDR2: SGDLS, YYNGEE. This CDR3 comprises 14 residues. Between the trimmed V and J ends, which lost 0 bases and 4 bases, there was a span of 8 bases.

This chain uses TRBV9 with TRBJ1-5; TRBD1 might be the D (6 bases). The receptor comes from a woman in her sixties or seventies with acute or convalescent COVID-19. The sample taken for sequencing was peripheral blood. The CDR3 loop reads CASSVDRDNQPQHF. The CDR3 nucleotides read TGTGCCAGCAGCGTAGACAGGGATAATCAGCCCCAGCATTTT.